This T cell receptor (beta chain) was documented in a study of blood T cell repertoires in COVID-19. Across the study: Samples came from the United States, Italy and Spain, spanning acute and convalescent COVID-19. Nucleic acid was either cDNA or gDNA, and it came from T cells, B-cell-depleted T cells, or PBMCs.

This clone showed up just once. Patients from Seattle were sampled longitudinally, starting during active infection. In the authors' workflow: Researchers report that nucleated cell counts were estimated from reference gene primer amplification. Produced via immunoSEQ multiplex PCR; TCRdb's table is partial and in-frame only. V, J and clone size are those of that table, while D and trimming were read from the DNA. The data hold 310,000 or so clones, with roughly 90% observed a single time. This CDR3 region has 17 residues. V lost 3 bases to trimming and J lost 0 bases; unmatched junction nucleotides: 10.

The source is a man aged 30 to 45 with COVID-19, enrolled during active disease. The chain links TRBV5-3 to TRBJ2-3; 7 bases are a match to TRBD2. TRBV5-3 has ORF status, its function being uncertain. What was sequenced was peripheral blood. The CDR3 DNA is TGTGCCAGAAGCTCGAAATCTAGCGGCCATAGCACAGATACGCAGTATTTT. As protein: CARSSKSSGHSTDTQYF.